The rows below give T cell receptor beta chains drawn from one sample of a study of cytomegalovirus exposure and HLA in healthy donors. Data came from immunoSEQ multiplex PCR; TCRdb stores just in-frame clones and leaves some out. The profile covers 98,000 or so clones, with 90% to 97% appearing a single time and 0.67% taken by the ten largest. The specimen sequenced was PBMCs. The receptors were gathered from a woman in her late teens or twenties in good health and CMV-seronegative. The CDR3 runs from the conserved cysteine through the conserved F or W. Part of the rows lack a size; the others show once, few, many or a class for expanded clones.

v_call	clone_size	j_call	cdr3_aa
TRBV13	NA	TRBJ2-5	CASSLESRPLGMETQYF
TRBV14	NA	TRBJ2-7	CASSQSQWEGSEQYF
TRBV4-1	NA	TRBJ1-4	CASSQDPQGLYEKLFF
TRBV25-1	NA	TRBJ1-5	CASSDSLLGNQPQHF
TRBV28	NA	TRBJ1-5	CASSPLGAGNQPQHF
TRBV6-1	many	TRBJ1-4	CATSKGPGEAEKLFF
TRBV7-2	NA	TRBJ1-1	CASSPPGLVMGTEAFF
TRBV10-3	NA	TRBJ1-2	CAIRRTGFNYGYTF
TRBV4-2	NA	TRBJ2-1	CASSQDGSSYNEQFF
TRBV28	NA	TRBJ2-5	CASSLILAGPAVETQYF
TRBV19	once	TRBJ2-7	CASSIEGTGSYEQYF
TRBV7-8	NA	TRBJ1-4	CASSGGGGHNEKLFF
TRBV5-1	NA	TRBJ2-1	CASSEDDRFAYNEQFF
TRBV27	few	TRBJ1-1	CASSFTGGMSPEAFF
TRBV7-9	NA	TRBJ2-2	CASSLALGGTGELFF
TRBV18	NA	TRBJ2-7	CASSQDRLTYEQYF
TRBV4-1	NA	TRBJ2-7	CASSLGEGTGDLEQYF
TRBV29-1	NA	TRBJ2-7	CSVTGGYEQYF
TRBV27	NA	TRBJ2-7	CASRSLAGGIDEQYF
TRBV28	NA	TRBJ1-2	CASSLSFWQGHYGYTF
TRBV6-5	NA	TRBJ1-1	CASSYGATTEAFF
TRBV6-1	NA	TRBJ1-5	CASREGTGGQPQHF
TRBV4-3	NA	TRBJ2-7	CASSQDHGGSYEQYF
TRBV19	NA	TRBJ1-2	CASKAPGRGNYGYTF
TRBV6-1	NA	TRBJ1-6	CASSEGQGYNSPLHF
TRBV28	NA	TRBJ2-7	CASQPQGRGYEQYF
TRBV19	NA	TRBJ2-3	CASSVAETDTQYF
TRBV5-1	NA	TRBJ2-7	CASSLGQGLNEQYF
TRBV9	few	TRBJ2-2	CASSSEVGELFF
TRBV6-5	once	TRBJ2-2	CASTLLGAGELFF
TRBV27	NA	TRBJ2-7	CASNGYRGYEQYF
TRBV4-1	NA	TRBJ2-5	CASSQDSPAGQETQYF
TRBV7-9	NA	TRBJ2-1	CASDTGTSGGVSYNEQFF
TRBV28	NA	TRBJ2-6	CASSPGLTDSGANVLTF
TRBV6-5	NA	TRBJ1-1	CASSRQTGLNTEAFF
TRBV5-4	NA	TRBJ2-5	CASSLAGLAGSKVYF
TRBV5-6	NA	TRBJ2-1	CASSDRLEQFF
TRBV18	NA	TRBJ1-4	CASSPGLNEKLFF
TRBV18	NA	TRBJ1-6	CASSPEANSPLHF
TRBV27	NA	TRBJ2-5	CASSIQGETQYF
TRBV28	NA	TRBJ1-5	CASSLVVRLSNQPQHF
TRBV15	NA	TRBJ2-7	CATSTAITGSYEQYF
TRBV4-2	NA	TRBJ2-4	CASSLLAASGGAVDIQYF